This paragraph covers one TCR beta chain sequence. This clonotype has at least ten counts. Its antigen is not yet known. Within one base of it there is no much larger clone, and no base qualities were kept. This specimen comes from a study of early T cells in non-severe SARS-CoV-2 infection (dated by TCRdb to about 2021). Regarding the research as a whole: Because TCR sequencing relied on bulk RNA taken from unsorted whole blood, pairing of alpha and beta chains was not possible. Overall study outcomes, separate from this receptor: VDJdb matching was skewed toward anti-spike CD8 responses and likely underestimated virus-specific expansions by missing private and CD4 specificities.

The study was a case-control design nested within a healthcare worker cohort in London, UK, with weekly nasopharyngeal swab PCR tests and blood sampling. Healthcare workers were recruited during the week of the UK lockdown, between 23 and 31 March 2020, and followed weekly for up to roughly 15 weeks. The CDR3 covers 15 residues, taking in both the cysteine and the phenylalanine. Only the CDR3 portion is preserved as DNA: 45 bases, with reading frame beginning at the first base. Germline trimming amounts to 0 bases on V and 4 bases on J, with 5 as the count of junction bases outside the gene matches. The germline V gene provides CDR1 SGHRS and CDR2 YFSETQ. The library was prepared using 5' RACE. TCRdb names NextSeq 500 as the instrument used. In the TCR library protocol, unique molecular identifiers were attached to individual cDNA molecules to correct for PCR bias and sequencing error. Both TCR alpha and beta chains were sequenced, and tight co-correlation was observed between alpha and beta sequence abundances in each sample. From the authors' description of their analysis: Decombinator V4 was used to perform V gene, J gene and CDR3 annotation of TCR sequences. TCRs were defined as expanded if a significant change between any two time points was detected under a Poisson model with p below 0.0001. TCR abundances were normalised to the total number of TCRs sequenced per sample and expressed as counts per million. TRAV1-2 paired with TRAJ12, TRAJ20 or TRAJ33 defined MAIT TCRs, while TRAV10 paired with TRAJ18 defined iNKT TCRs. A search of VDJdb, accessed on 1 November 2021, was run for TCRs annotated to CMV, EBV and SARS-CoV-2, with TCRs annotated for multiple antigens excluded. TCRdb reworked the public reads: Q25 trimming with fastp, MiXCR clone assembly, productive beta chains retained. Records with the same CDR3 protein are collapsed into one entry carrying the most frequent genes and DNA. The V and J calls and clone size are TCRdb's, not the authors'. Across this sample there are around 46,000 distinct CDR3 sequences, with 5.4% seen only once. The ten largest clones take up 4.5% to 5.5% of the sample.

The sample was whole blood, taken at baseline. The receptor was derived from an adult who was a healthcare worker with PCR-confirmed SARS-CoV-2 infection or an uninfected control (not recorded which). The chain is encoded by TRBV5-1 joined to TRBJ1-2, and 8 bases in between align with TRBD1. The bases read TGCGCCAGCAGCTTGGCCAGGGGACAGGTCTATGGCTACACCTTC. This translates into CASSLARGQVYGYTF.